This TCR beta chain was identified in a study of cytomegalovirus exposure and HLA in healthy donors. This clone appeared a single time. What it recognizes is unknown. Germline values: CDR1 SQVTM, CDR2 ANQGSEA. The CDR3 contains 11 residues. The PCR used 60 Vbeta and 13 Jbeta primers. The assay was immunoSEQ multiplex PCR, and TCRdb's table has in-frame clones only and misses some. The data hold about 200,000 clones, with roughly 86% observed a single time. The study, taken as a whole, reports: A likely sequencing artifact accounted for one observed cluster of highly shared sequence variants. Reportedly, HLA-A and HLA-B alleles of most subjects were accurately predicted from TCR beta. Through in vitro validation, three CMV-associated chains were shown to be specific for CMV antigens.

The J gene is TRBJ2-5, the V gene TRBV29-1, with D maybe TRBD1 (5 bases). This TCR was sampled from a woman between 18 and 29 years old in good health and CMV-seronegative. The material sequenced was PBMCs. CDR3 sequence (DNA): TGCACCACAGGCAATCAAGAGACCCAGTACTTC. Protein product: CTTGNQETQYF.